The text below deals with one T cell receptor (beta chain). Its specificity is unknown. This record belongs to a study of blood T cells in healthy people across ages. Study-wide findings and caveats: Unsorted PBMCs prevented conclusive naive versus antigen-experienced comparison. Underestimates were what the diversity estimates from one million T cells were considered to be. Not knowing donor CMV status may have confounded expanded clonotype changes.

The CDR3 is 13 amino acids. Germline CDR1 reads MNHEY; CDR2 reads SMNVEV (reference sequence). The V end lost 3 bases, the J end lost 6 bases, and 9 bases lay between the germline ends. Using a J-beta primer mix together with a sample-barcoded 5' primer, a second PCR was run for roughly 7 to 11 cycles. TCRdb analysed the 5' RACE reads with MiXCR anew, one entry per CDR3 protein. The table has some 1.4 million distinct CDR3 sequences, around 39% seen once. The TCR was taken from a woman in her late teens or twenties in good health. The specimen was blood. The chain recombines TRBV27 with TRBJ1-5, with D perhaps TRBD1 (5 bases). The CDR3 is CASSFSGPQPQHF. The CDR3, as DNA: TGTGCCAGCAGTTTTTCAGGGCCTCAGCCCCAGCATTTT.